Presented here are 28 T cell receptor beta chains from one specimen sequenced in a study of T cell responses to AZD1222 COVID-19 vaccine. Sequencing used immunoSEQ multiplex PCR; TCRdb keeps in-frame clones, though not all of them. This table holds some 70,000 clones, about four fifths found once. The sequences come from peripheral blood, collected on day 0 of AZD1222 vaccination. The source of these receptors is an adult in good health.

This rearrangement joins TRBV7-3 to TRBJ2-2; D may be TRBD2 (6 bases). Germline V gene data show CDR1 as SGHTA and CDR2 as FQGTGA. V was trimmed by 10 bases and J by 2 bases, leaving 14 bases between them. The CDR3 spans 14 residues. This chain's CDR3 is CATRRDSNTGELFF. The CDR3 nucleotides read TGTGCCACCCGCCGGGACTCAAACACCGGGGAGCTGTTTTTT.

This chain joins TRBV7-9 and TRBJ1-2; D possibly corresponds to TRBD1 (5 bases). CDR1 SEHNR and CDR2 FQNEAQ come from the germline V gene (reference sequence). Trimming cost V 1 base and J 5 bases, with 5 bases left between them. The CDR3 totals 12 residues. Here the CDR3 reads CASSLGGYGYTF. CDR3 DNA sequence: TGTGCCAGCAGCTTAGGGGGGTATGGCTACACCTTC.

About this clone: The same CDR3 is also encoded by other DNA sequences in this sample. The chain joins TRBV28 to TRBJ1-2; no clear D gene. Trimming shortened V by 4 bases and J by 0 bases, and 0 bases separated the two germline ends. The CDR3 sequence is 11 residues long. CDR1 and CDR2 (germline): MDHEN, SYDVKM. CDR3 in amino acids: CASSSNYGYTF. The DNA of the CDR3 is TGTGCCAGCAGTTCTAACTATGGCTACACCTTC.

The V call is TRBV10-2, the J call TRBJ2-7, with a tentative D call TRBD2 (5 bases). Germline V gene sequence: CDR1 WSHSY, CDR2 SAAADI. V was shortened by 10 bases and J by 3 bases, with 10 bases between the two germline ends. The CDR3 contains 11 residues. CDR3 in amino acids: CATSRGYEQYF. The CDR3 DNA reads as TGCGCCACCTCCCGGGGCTACGAGCAGTACTTC.

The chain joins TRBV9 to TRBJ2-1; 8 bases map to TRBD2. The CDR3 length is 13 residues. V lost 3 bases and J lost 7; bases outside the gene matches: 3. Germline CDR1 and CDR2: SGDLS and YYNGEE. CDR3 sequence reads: CASSGSGDNEQFF. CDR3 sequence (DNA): TGTGCCAGCAGCGGTAGCGGGGATAATGAGCAGTTCTTC.

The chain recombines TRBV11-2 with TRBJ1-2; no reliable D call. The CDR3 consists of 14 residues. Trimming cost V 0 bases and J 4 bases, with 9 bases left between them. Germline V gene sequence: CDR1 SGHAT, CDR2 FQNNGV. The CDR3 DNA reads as TGTGCCAGCAGCTTAGATCTGGGAGTCTATGGCTACACCTTC. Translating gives CASSLDLGVYGYTF.

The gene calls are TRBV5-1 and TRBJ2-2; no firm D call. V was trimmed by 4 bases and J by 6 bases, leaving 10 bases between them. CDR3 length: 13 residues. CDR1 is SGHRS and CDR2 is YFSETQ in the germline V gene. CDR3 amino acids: CASSMLSSGELFF. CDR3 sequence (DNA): TGCGCCAGCAGCATGCTCAGTTCCGGGGAGCTGTTTTTT.

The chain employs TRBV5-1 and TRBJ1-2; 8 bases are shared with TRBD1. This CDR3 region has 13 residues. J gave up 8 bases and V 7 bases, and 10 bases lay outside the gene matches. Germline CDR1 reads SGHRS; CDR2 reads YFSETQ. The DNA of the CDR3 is TGCGCCAGCCGACGACAGGGGATGTACGGCTACACCTTC. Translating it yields CASRRQGMYGYTF.

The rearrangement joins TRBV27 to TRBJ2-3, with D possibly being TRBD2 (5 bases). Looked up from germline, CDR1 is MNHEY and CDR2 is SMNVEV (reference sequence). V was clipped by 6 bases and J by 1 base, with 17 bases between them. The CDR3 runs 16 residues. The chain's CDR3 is CASSLSPWGGTDTQYF. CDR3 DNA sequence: TGTGCCAGCAGCCTGTCACCTTGGGGAGGCACAGATACGCAGTATTTT.

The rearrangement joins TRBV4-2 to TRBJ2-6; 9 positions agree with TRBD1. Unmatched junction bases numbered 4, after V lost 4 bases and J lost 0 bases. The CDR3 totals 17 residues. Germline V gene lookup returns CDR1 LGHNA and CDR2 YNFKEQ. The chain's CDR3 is CASSLGQGDSGANVLTF. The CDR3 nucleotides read TGTGCCAGCAGCCTGGGACAGGGCGACTCTGGGGCCAACGTCCTGACTTTC.

The CDR3 DNA sequence: TGCGCCAGCAGCTTGGGTCGGGTAAACACTGAAGCTTTCTTT. It yields the protein CASSLGRVNTEAFF. The chain links TRBV5-1 to TRBJ1-1; D ambiguous. The CDR3 consists of 14 residues. Germline V gene lookup returns CDR1 SGHRS and CDR2 YFSETQ. The V end was cut by 0 bases, the J end by 2 bases, with 8 bases between. Supplemented by reference TRBV5-1 and TRBJ1-1, the full variable domain reads KAGVTQTPRYLIKTRGQQVTLSCSPISGHRSVSWYQQTPGQGLQFLFEYFSETQRNKGNFPGRFSGRQFSNSRSEMNVSTLELGDSALYLCASSLGRVNTEAFFGQGTRLTVV.

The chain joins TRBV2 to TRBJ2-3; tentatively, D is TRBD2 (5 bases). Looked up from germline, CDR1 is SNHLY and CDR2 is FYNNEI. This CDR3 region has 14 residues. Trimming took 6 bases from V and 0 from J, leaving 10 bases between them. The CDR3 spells CASRRATSTDTQYF. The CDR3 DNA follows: TGTGCCAGCAGGCGGGCCACTAGCACAGATACGCAGTATTTT.

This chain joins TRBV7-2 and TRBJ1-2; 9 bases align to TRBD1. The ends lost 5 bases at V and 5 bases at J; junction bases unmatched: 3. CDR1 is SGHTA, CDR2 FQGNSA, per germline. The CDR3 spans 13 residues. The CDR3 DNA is TGTGCCAGCAGCCGACAGGGGGTATATGGCTACACCTTC. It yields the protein CASSRQGVYGYTF.

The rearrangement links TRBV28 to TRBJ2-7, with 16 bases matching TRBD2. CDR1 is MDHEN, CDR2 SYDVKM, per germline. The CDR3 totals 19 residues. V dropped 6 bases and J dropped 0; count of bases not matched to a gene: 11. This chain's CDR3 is CASRPTPGLAGGSSYEQYF. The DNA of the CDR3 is TGTGCCAGCAGGCCGACCCCGGGACTAGCGGGGGGGAGCTCCTACGAGCAGTACTTC.

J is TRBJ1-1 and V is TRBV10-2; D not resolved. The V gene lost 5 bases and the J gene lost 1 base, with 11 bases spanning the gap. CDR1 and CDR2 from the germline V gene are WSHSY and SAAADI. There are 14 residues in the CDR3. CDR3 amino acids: CASSQWTSNTEAFF. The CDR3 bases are TGCGCCAGCAGTCAGTGGACCTCGAACACTGAAGCTTTCTTT.

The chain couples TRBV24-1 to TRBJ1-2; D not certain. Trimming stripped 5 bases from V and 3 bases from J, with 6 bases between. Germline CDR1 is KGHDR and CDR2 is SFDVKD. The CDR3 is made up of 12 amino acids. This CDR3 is CATSVGDYGYTF. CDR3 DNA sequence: TGTGCCACCAGTGTAGGTGACTATGGCTACACCTTC.

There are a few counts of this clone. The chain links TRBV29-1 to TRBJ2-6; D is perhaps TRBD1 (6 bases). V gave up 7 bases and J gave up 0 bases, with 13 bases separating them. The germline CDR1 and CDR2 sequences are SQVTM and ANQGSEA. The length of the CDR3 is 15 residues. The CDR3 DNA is TGCAGCGCGACGACAGGAGCCTCTGGGGCCAACGTCCTGACTTTC. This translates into CSATTGASGANVLTF.

This CDR3 is CASSPSGTFNLYGYTF. CDR3 in DNA: TGTGCCAGCAGTCCCTCAGGGACCTTCAATCTCTATGGCTACACCTTC. The rearrangement uses TRBV28 and TRBJ1-2; perhaps TRBD1 as D (5 bases). This CDR3 has 16 amino acids. Trimming took 5 bases from V and 4 from J, leaving 20 bases between them. Per germline, CDR1 MDHEN and CDR2 SYDVKM.

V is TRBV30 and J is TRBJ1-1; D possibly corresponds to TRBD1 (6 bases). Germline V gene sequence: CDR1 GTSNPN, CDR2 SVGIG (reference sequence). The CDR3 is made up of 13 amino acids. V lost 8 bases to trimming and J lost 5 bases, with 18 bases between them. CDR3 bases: TGTGCCGCCAGTCGGGGGCCGAGTACTGAAGCTTTCTTT. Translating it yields CAASRGPSTEAFF.

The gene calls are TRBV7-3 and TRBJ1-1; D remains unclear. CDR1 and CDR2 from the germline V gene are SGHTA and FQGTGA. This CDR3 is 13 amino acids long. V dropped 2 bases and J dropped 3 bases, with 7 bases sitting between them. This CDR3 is CASSLSRDTEAFF. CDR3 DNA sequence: TGTGCCAGCAGCTTATCCCGGGACACTGAAGCTTTCTTT.

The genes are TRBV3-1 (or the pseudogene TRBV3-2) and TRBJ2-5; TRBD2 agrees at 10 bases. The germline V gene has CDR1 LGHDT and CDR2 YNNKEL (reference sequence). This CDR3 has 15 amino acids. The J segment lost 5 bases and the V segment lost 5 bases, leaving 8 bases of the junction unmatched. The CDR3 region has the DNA TGTGCCAGCAGCGGATGGGGAGCGGGGGGGGAGACCCAGTACTTC. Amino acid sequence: CASSGWGAGGETQYF.

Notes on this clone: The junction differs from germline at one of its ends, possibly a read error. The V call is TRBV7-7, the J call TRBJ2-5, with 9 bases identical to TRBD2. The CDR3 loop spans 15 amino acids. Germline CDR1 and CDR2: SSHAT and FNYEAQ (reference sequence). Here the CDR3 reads CASSLVAGGRETQYF. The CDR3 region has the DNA TGTGCTAGCAGCTTAGTCGCGGGGGGGAGAGAGACCCAGTACTTC.

The CDR3 coding sequence is TGTGCCAGCAGCCCGGCGGGGCTAGGAGCTTTCTTT. It specifies CASSPAGLGAFF. The V gene is TRBV7-9, the J gene TRBJ1-1; a possible D gene is TRBD1 (5 bases). Germline V CDR1 and CDR2: SEHNR, FQNEAQ (reference sequence). The germline V and J ends were trimmed by 5 bases and 10 bases, with 14 bases remaining between them. The CDR3 covers 12 residues.

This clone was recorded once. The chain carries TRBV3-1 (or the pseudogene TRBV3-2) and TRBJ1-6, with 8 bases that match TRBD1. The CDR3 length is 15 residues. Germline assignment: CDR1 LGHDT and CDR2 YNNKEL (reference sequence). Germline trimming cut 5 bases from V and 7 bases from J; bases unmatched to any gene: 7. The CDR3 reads CASSLRTGINSPLHF. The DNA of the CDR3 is TGTGCCAGCAGCTTACGGACAGGGATCAATTCACCCCTCCACTTT.

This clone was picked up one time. CDR3 sequence reads: CASPHRDRASYEQYF. The DNA for the CDR3 is TGTGCCAGCCCTCACCGGGACAGGGCCTCCTACGAGCAGTACTTC. This rearrangement joins TRBV21-1 to TRBJ2-7; TRBD1 is the table's D call, not checked against the DNA. TRBV21-1 is a pseudogene locus. The length of the CDR3 is 15 residues.

CDR3 coding DNA: TGCGCCAGCAGCTTCGGGACAGGGGGCTTAGGCTACACCTTC. Encoded protein: CASSFGTGGLGYTF. The rearrangement links TRBV5-1 to TRBJ1-2, with TRBD1 matching over 12 bases. The germline V gene has CDR1 SGHRS and CDR2 YFSETQ. V shed 2 bases, J shed 8 bases, and the junction held 4 bases outside the gene matches. There are 14 residues in the CDR3.

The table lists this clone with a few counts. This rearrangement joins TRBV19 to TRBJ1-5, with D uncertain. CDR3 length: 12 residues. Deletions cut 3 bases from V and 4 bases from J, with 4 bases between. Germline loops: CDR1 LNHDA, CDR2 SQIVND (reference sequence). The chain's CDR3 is CASSMGNQPQHF. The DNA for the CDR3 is TGTGCCAGTAGTATGGGAAATCAGCCCCAGCATTTT.

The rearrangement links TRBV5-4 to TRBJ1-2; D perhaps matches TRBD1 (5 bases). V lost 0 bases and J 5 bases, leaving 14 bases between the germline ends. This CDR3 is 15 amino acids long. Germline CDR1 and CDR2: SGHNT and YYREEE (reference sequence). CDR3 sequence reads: CASSLAGLGAYGYTF. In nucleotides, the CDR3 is TGTGCCAGCAGCTTGGCAGGGTTAGGGGCATATGGCTACACCTTC. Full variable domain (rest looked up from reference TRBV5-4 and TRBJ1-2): ETGVTQSPTHLIKTRGQQVTLRCSSQSGHNTVSWYQQALGQGPQFIFQYYREEENGRGNFPPRFSGLQFPNYSSELNVNALELDDSALYLCASSLAGLGAYGYTFGSGTRLTVV.